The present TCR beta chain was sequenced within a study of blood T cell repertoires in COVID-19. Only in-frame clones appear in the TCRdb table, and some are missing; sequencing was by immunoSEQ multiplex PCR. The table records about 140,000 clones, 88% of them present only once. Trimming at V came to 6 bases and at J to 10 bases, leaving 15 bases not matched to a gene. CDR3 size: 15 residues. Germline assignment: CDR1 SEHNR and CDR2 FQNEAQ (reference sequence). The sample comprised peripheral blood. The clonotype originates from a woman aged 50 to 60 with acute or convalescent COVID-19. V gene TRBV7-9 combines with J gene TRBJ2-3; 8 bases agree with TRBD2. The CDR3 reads CASSPEGSGVFAQYF. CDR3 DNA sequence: TGTGCCAGCAGTCCAGAAGGTAGCGGGGTCTTTGCGCAGTATTTT.